Below, 27 T cell receptor beta chains from the same sample are listed, as sequenced in a study of blood T cells in healthy people across ages. A second 7 to 11 cycle PCR used barcoded and J-beta primers. TCRdb re-called the 5' RACE reads through MiXCR, storing one row per CDR3 protein. Among 750,000 or so distinct CDR3 sequences, about 25% were seen once, and the ten largest hold 9.4%. This sample also appeared in a second study, on T cells of mothers and their children.

The sample comprised blood. The origin of the receptors is a boy between 10 and 17 years old in good health.

This clonotype was found a few times. The CDR3 sequence is CASSQVLADSPGANVLTF. CDR3 DNA: TGCGCCAGCAGCCAAGTCCTAGCGGATAGTCCTGGGGCCAACGTCCTGACTTTC. The rearrangement joins TRBV4-1 to TRBJ2-6; 7 nucleotides agree with TRBD2. The CDR3 runs 18 residues. The trim removed 1 base at V and 2 bases at J, leaving 8 bases unmatched. Germline V CDR1 and CDR2: MGHRA, YSYEKL.

This clonotype was found once. Germline and junction disagree at one end, which may indicate a read error. As DNA, the CDR3 is TGCGCCAACAGCCCCCGTCGGGGACAACCCTACGAGCAGTACTTC. Its translation is CANSPRRGQPYEQYF. The chain uses TRBV4-3 and TRBJ2-7, with TRBD1 as a possible D gene (6 bases). Germline loops: CDR1 LGHNA, CDR2 YSLEER. CDR3 size: 15 residues.

This clonotype was counted only a few times. The CDR3, as DNA: TGTGCCAGCACTACAGGTGTAGGAGAGACCCAGTACTTC. Translation: CASTTGVGETQYF. The rearrangement links TRBV12-3 or TRBV12-4 to TRBJ2-5, with D tentatively TRBD1 (5 bases). The CDR3 consists of 13 residues. V was pared by 7 bases and J by 4 bases, with 13 bases between.

The table lists this clonotype with a few counts. The J gene is TRBJ2-7, the V gene TRBV28; possibly TRBD2 for D (6 bases). This CDR3 comprises 15 residues. Trimming took 4 bases from V and 3 from J, leaving 16 bases between them. Per the germline V gene, CDR1 is MDHEN and CDR2 is SYDVKM. The CDR3 nucleotides read TGTGCCAGCAGTTCCCCAGCGGGCCCCTTCTACGAGCAGTACTTC. This codes for CASSSPAGPFYEQYF.

This chain links TRBV13 with TRBJ2-5, with a tentative D call TRBD2 (6 bases). The CDR3 has 15 residues. Trimming left V 2 bases short and J 6 bases short, with 16 bases between. Germline CDR1 is PRHDT and CDR2 is FYEKMQ (reference sequence). The CDR3 loop is CASSLTGSAGKTQYF. Written as DNA, the CDR3 is TGTGCCAGCAGCTTAACGGGAAGCGCGGGAAAGACCCAGTACTTC. Supplemented by reference TRBV13 and TRBJ2-5, the full variable domain reads AAGVIQSPRHLIKEKRETATLKCYPIPRHDTVYWYQQGPGQDPQFLISFYEKMQSDKGSIPDRFSAQQFSDYHSELNMSSLELGDSALYFCASSLTGSAGKTQYFGPGTRLLVL.

This clonotype was detected only a few times. The CDR3 nucleotides read TGTGCCAGCACCCAGGGGGCAGCGAACACTGAAGCTTTCTTT. Encoded protein: CASTQGAANTEAFF. The chain combines TRBV3-1 with TRBJ1-1; 8 bases map to TRBD1. From germline, CDR1 is LGHDT and CDR2 YNNKEL (reference sequence). The CDR3 totals 14 residues. Trimming cost V 7 bases and J 1 base; bases outside gene matches: 5.

This clonotype was counted between two and nine times. The gene calls are TRBV4-1 and TRBJ2-7; 8 nucleotides line up with TRBD1. Germline V gene sequence: CDR1 MGHRA, CDR2 YSYEKL. CDR3 length: 16 residues. V lost 4 bases and J lost 1; bases outside the gene matches: 9. CDR3: CASSPGHRTGSYEQYF. CDR3 DNA: TGCGCCAGCAGCCCAGGTCATCGGACAGGGTCCTACGAGCAGTACTTC.

The chain recombines TRBV7-4 with TRBJ2-3, with D hard to call. CDR1 is SGHVT and CDR2 is SQSDAQ in the germline V gene. The CDR3 runs 15 residues. Between the trimmed V and J ends, which lost 4 bases and 7 bases, there was a span of 18 bases. The CDR3 is CASSSWVSWGNTQYF. The DNA for the CDR3 is TGTGCCAGCAGCTCATGGGTCTCGTGGGGTAATACGCAGTATTTT.

This clonotype appeared a few times. The CDR3 carries no conserved terminal phenylalanine or tryptophan, so it likely arises from a read error. The CDR3 loop reads CASSAGRDREQFL. Here the CDR3 DNA reads TGCGCCAGCAGCGCAGGACGGGATCGGGAGCAGTTCCTC. This sequence joins TRBV5-1 and TRBJ2-1, with D possibly matching TRBD2 (5 bases). This CDR3 has 13 residues. The germline V gene encodes CDR1 SGHRS and CDR2 YFSETQ. V lost 4 bases, J lost 10 bases, and 15 bases lay in between.

This chain uses TRBV5-5 with TRBJ1-5; perhaps TRBD1 as D (5 bases). Germline CDR1 reads SGHKS; CDR2 reads YYEKEE (reference sequence). Trimming took off 6 bases at V and 7 bases at J, with 17 bases between the two ends. The CDR3 loop spans 14 amino acids. CDR3 DNA: TGTGCCAGCACCCAGGGAGATACCAAGCAGCCCCAGCATTTT. Its translation: CASTQGDTKQPQHF.

The chain couples TRBV6-8 to TRBJ2-5; 11 bases agree with TRBD2. Germline lookup yields CDR1 MNHGY and CDR2 SAAAGT. J lost 2 bases, V lost 6 bases, and 8 bases had no gene match. The CDR3 spans 16 residues. This CDR3 is CASRDPGLADQETQYF. The CDR3, as DNA: TGTGCCAGCAGGGACCCGGGACTAGCGGATCAAGAGACCCAGTACTTC.

This clonotype was counted only a few times. CDR3 in amino acids: CASSRGQVNYEQYF. The CDR3 DNA reads as TGTGCCAGCAGTCGTGGACAGGTTAATTACGAGCAGTACTTC. The V gene is TRBV7-9, the J gene TRBJ2-5, with TRBD1 matching 7 bases. Near its end, the DNA agrees better with TRBJ2-7, so the J call may be wrong. In germline, CDR1 is SEHNR, CDR2 FQNEAQ (reference sequence). The CDR3 totals 14 residues.

The CDR3 DNA is TGTGCCAGCAGTTTCAACTCCTATAATTCACCCCTCCACTTT. Translated, it gives CASSFNSYNSPLHF. The chain couples TRBV12-3 or TRBV12-4 to TRBJ1-6; D is unresolved. The CDR3 has 14 residues. V lost 3 bases and J 0 bases, leaving 3 bases between the germline ends.

This clonotype occurred many times. This rearrangement joins TRBV20-1 to TRBJ2-5, with D perhaps matching TRBD1 (6 bases). V was shortened by 0 bases and J by 5 bases, with 10 bases between the two germline ends. The length of the CDR3 is 13 residues. Germline CDR1 and CDR2: DFQATT and SNEGSKA (reference sequence). The CDR3, as DNA: TGCAGTGCTAGAGATGGGGGCCGCGAGACCCAGTACTTC. It translates to CSARDGGRETQYF.

This chain connects TRBV20-1 to TRBJ2-2; weak D call: TRBD2 (6 bases). Germline V CDR1 and CDR2: DFQATT, SNEGSKA (reference sequence). Trimming took off 6 bases at V and 5 bases at J, with 19 bases between the two ends. This CDR3 has 15 amino acids. In DNA form, the CDR3 reads TGCAGTGCCCTGGATAGCGGTCGCGGGACCGGGGAGCTGTTTTTT. It translates to CSALDSGRGTGELFF.

Only a few counts were recorded for this clonotype. The chain employs TRBV4-1 and TRBJ2-5; D not certain. Germline V gives CDR1 MGHRA, CDR2 YSYEKL. The germline V and J ends were trimmed by 1 base and 5 bases, with 8 bases remaining between them. This CDR3 region has 13 residues. The CDR3 region is CASSQAQRETQYF. The CDR3 DNA reads TGCGCCAGCAGCCAAGCTCAACGGGAGACCCAGTACTTC.

This sequence joins TRBV9 and TRBJ2-7; either TRBD1 or TRBD2 may supply D (6 bases each). Germline values: CDR1 SGDLS, CDR2 YYNGEE. Trimming removed 2 bases at V and 6 bases at J, with 12 bases between. CDR3 length: 13 amino acids. In DNA form, the CDR3 reads TGTGCCAGCAGCGTGGGGGGCCTTGCCGAGCAGTACTTC. The encoded protein is CASSVGGLAEQYF.

This clonotype has only a few counts. V usage is TRBV20-1 and J usage is TRBJ2-5; D remains unclear. Germline values: CDR1 DFQATT, CDR2 SNEGSKA (reference sequence). This CDR3 has 13 amino acids. The ends were cut back, 0 bases at V and 4 bases at J, with 9 bases in the middle. The chain's CDR3 is CSARETPRETQYF. The CDR3 nucleotides read TGCAGTGCTAGAGAGACTCCAAGAGAGACCCAGTACTTC.

This clonotype showed up many times. The V gene is TRBV29-1, the J gene TRBJ2-4; 12 positions agree with TRBD1. The junction had 6 bases not matched to a gene; V was cut back by 4 bases and J by 8 bases. The CDR3 spans 14 residues. CDR1 and CDR2 (germline): SQVTM, ANQGSEA. The CDR3 here is CSVAGTGGVDIQYF. CDR3 in DNA: TGCAGCGTTGCAGGGACAGGGGGCGTAGACATTCAGTACTTC.

The V and J genes are TRBV6-5 and TRBJ2-4; unclear D gene. CDR1 and CDR2 from the germline V gene are MNHEY and SVGAGI. The CDR3 extends over 15 amino acids. Trimming pared 7 bases from V and 0 bases from J, leaving 13 bases between. For the CDR3, the DNA is TGTGCCAGCAAACCAAACGGTCTAGCCAAAAACATTCAGTACTTC. Protein: CASKPNGLAKNIQYF.

The rearrangement joins TRBV10-3 to TRBJ1-1; D is undetermined. Germline-derived CDR1 and CDR2 are ENHRY and SYGVKD. The ends were cut back, 1 base at V and 1 base at J, with 10 bases in the middle. The CDR3 runs to 15 residues. The CDR3 coding sequence is TGTGCCATCAGTGAGTTGGTCGGAACGAACACTGAAGCTTTCTTT. Amino acid sequence: CAISELVGTNTEAFF.

This clonotype was observed a handful of times. The chain links TRBV29-1 to TRBJ1-1; TRBD1 is a possible D gene (6 bases). Germline-derived CDR1 and CDR2 are SQVTM and ANQGSEA. CDR3 length equals 13 residues. The germline V and J ends were trimmed by 6 bases and 4 bases, with 15 bases remaining between them. As DNA, the CDR3 is TGCAGCGTCGAGACAGGCGAGGGCACTGAAGCTTTCTTT. It yields the protein CSVETGEGTEAFF.

For this clonotype: Its ends do not fully match the called genes, so a read error is possible. V gene TRBV4-1 combines with J gene TRBJ2-7, with a possible D match to TRBD2 (5 bases). The CDR3 runs to 13 residues. CDR1 and CDR2 from the germline V gene are MGHRA and YSYEKL. As DNA, the CDR3 is TGCGCCAGCAGCCGAACCGGGGAATCTACGCCTCTCTTC. This codes for CASSRTGESTPLF.

This clonotype was seen at least ten times. The V call is TRBV20-1, the J call TRBJ1-4; D unclear. Germline CDR1 and CDR2: DFQATT and SNEGSKA (reference sequence). Trimming left V 5 bases short and J 0 bases short, with 10 bases between. The CDR3 totals 14 residues. Here the CDR3 reads CSAREGTTNEKLFF. CDR3 coding DNA: TGCAGTGCTCGCGAAGGGACAACTAATGAAAAACTGTTTTTT.

V usage is TRBV28 and J usage is TRBJ2-1; TRBD1 matches 9 bases. TRBJ2-7 matches the DNA end more closely, so the J call is doubtful. The CDR3 is 14 amino acids. The germline gives CDR1 MDHEN, CDR2 SYDVKM. The CDR3 nucleotides are TGTGCCAGCAGGCCCAACAGGGGGCTCTACGAGCAGTACTTC. Its translation is CASRPNRGLYEQYF.

J is TRBJ2-7 and V is TRBV5-4; the D gene is possibly TRBD2 (6 bases). The CDR3 is 17 amino acids. Trimming cost V 3 bases and J 1 base, with 20 bases left between them. The germline V gene has CDR1 SGHNT and CDR2 YYREEE (reference sequence). In nucleotides, the CDR3 is TGTGCCAGCAGCTCGAGTCGACGGGACTTCAAATCCTACGAGCAGTACTTC. Translation: CASSSSRRDFKSYEQYF.

The chain employs TRBV7-6 and TRBJ2-2; TRBD2 is a possible D gene (5 bases). V was clipped by 3 bases and J by 6 bases, with 8 bases between them. The V gene's germline CDR1 is SGHVS and CDR2 FNYEAQ. This CDR3 has 13 amino acids. The DNA for the CDR3 is TGTGCCAGCAGCTTTAGAGGGTCCGGGGAGCTGTTTTTT. It yields the protein CASSFRGSGELFF.